This TCR beta chain was identified during a study of blood T cells in healthy people across ages. The use of a sample-barcoded 5' primer and a J-beta primer mix characterized a second PCR of roughly 6 to 11 cycles. Every cDNA molecule bore a tag from a template-switch adaptor containing 12 random nucleotides. MiXCR, applied by TCRdb to the 5' RACE reads, yields one record per CDR3 protein. Seen here are 1.8 million or so distinct CDR3 sequences, 39% observed once, and the top ten hold about 23%. The specimen was blood. The receptor was derived from a human donor in good health.

CDR3 protein: CASKTLTGDRRETQYF. The DNA for the CDR3 is TGTGCCAGCAAAACCCTAACGGGGGATCGAAGAGAGACCCAGTACTTC. V is TRBV28 and J is TRBJ2-7, with a weak D call TRBD2 (6 bases). Matching the DNA end better, TRBJ2-5 makes the J call doubtful. Germline V gene lookup returns CDR1 MDHEN and CDR2 SYDVKM. This CDR3 region has 16 residues.